Sequencing of this TCR beta chain was carried out in a study of cytomegalovirus exposure and HLA in healthy donors. Study-level points and caveats: Across donors, presence/absence analyses took sequencing depth to be roughly uniform. Most TCR sequences were uncommon, yet certain public TCRs appeared in many donors. Being indistinguishable, some V segments were excluded, TRBV6-2 and TRBV6-3 among them.

The CDR3 totals 13 residues. Deletions cut 1 base from V and 5 bases from J, with 9 bases between. CDR1 and CDR2 from the germline V gene are SGHVS and FQNEAQ. This clone has a single count. Antigen specificity is unknown. PCR primers comprised 60 Vbeta and 13 Jbeta primers. The repertoire was sequenced with immunoSEQ multiplex PCR; TCRdb's copy has only in-frame clones and lacks some. Altogether 180,000 or so clones are present, around 80% being singletons, with the ten largest covering less than 2%. The chain recombines TRBV7-8 with TRBJ2-7; D is perhaps TRBD1 (6 bases). The sequencing sample was made of PBMCs. The receptor comes from a woman in her 30s in good health and CMV-seronegative. The CDR3 nucleotides read TGTGCCAGCAGCTTAGTAGGGGGAGACGAGCAGTACTTC. It encodes CASSLVGGDEQYF.